The 24 T cell receptor beta chains listed next were all sequenced from one sample in a study of vaccination and CD4 T cells after COVID-19. Researchers used the Oncomine TCR Beta short-read assay to sequence DNA from cultured CD4+ T cells. From the PCR reads, TCRdb called clonotypes with MiXCR, one entry per CDR3 protein. The sample carries around 8,000 distinct CDR3 sequences, around 50% recorded once. The treatment is: approximately nine-day PBMC culture with coronavirus spike peptide pools or control peptides (ViraFEST assay). These receptors have no known antigen. Input material: CD4+ T cells from blood, cultured in vitro. These receptors were taken from a human donor who had recovered from COVID-19.

A single count supports this clonotype. This sequence joins TRBV28 and TRBJ2-2, with 11 nucleotides matching TRBD1. Trimming removed 5 bases from V and 1 base from J; junction bases left unmatched: 6. The CDR3 consists of 17 residues. Germline V CDR1 and CDR2: MDHEN, SYDVKM. The CDR3 DNA is TGTGCCAGCAGTCAGGACAGGGGGCGGGGGAACACCGGGGAGCTGTTTTTT. It specifies CASSQDRGRGNTGELFF.

As DNA, the CDR3 is TGTGCCATCCAGTCGGGCGCCACTGCCTATGGCTACACCTTC. It translates to CAIQSGATAYGYTF. V gene TRBV28 combines with J gene TRBJ1-2; D call uncertain. The V and J ends lost 10 bases and 4 bases respectively, with 19 bases between them. CDR3 length: 14 amino acids. Germline V gene sequence: CDR1 MDHEN, CDR2 SYDVKM.

This clonotype is large. The chain has TRBV20-1 and TRBJ2-3, with no clear D. V lost 5 bases to trimming and J lost 3 bases, with 9 bases between them. Germline V gene lookup returns CDR1 DFQATT and CDR2 SNEGSKA (reference sequence). CDR3 size: 12 residues. The CDR3 sequence: CSAPDATDTQYF. CDR3 DNA sequence: TGCAGTGCTCCCGATGCTACAGATACGCAGTATTTT.

This rearrangement joins TRBV20-1 to TRBJ2-1; D is undetermined. Trimming stripped 3 bases from V and 5 bases from J, with 23 bases between. Germline CDR1 DFQATT, CDR2 SNEGSKA (reference sequence). The CDR3 has 17 residues. In DNA form, the CDR3 reads TGCAGTGCTAGTCCACCTCTCCCCCACCAAAGGGACAATGAGCAGTTCTTC. Translated, it gives CSASPPLPHQRDNEQFF.

This clonotype turned up a few times. The rearrangement uses TRBV6-5 and TRBJ1-2; the D gene is possibly TRBD1 (5 bases). Germline lookup yields CDR1 MNHEY and CDR2 SVGAGI. Trimming pared 1 base from V and 8 bases from J, leaving 17 bases between. This CDR3 region has 15 residues. The CDR3 reads CASSYWDPEQFGYTF. The CDR3 nucleotides read TGTGCCAGCAGTTACTGGGACCCAGAACAATTCGGCTACACCTTC.

This sequence joins TRBV7-9 and TRBJ2-3, with D possibly TRBD2 on 5 matching bases. The CDR3 totals 16 residues. V was trimmed by 6 bases and J by 2 bases, leaving 18 bases between them. Per the germline V gene, CDR1 is SEHNR and CDR2 is FQNEAQ (reference sequence). This CDR3 reads CASRAPSFPVTDTQYF. Written as DNA, the CDR3 is TGTGCCAGCAGAGCCCCTAGCTTCCCGGTCACAGATACGCAGTATTTT.

The chain is built from TRBV27 and TRBJ2-7, with D unresolved. This CDR3 has 15 amino acids. The V and J ends lost 2 bases and 1 base respectively, with 12 bases between them. Germline assignment: CDR1 MNHEY and CDR2 SMNVEV (reference sequence). DNA for the CDR3: TGTGCCAGCAGTTTACTGGGCTACTCATCCTACGAGCAGTACTTC. Protein: CASSLLGYSSYEQYF.

The chain carries TRBV7-9 and TRBJ2-5; no firm D call. CDR1 SEHNR and CDR2 FQNEAQ come from the germline V gene (reference sequence). The CDR3 is made up of 16 amino acids. Trimming took off 1 base at V and 3 bases at J, with 15 bases between the two ends. The CDR3 DNA reads as TGTGCCAGCAGCTTAGGGGGTACAGCGAGTAAAGAGACCCAGTACTTC. It codes for CASSLGGTASKETQYF.

The chain recombines TRBV30 with TRBJ1-2; weak D call: TRBD1 (5 bases). Germline CDR1 is GTSNPN and CDR2 is SVGIG (reference sequence). This CDR3 is built from 13 residues. V was trimmed by 1 base and J by 8 bases, leaving 14 bases between them. The CDR3 nucleotides read TGTGCCTGGAGTGAGGGTGGGGCACTCGGCTACACCTTC. Its protein product is CAWSEGGALGYTF. Supplemented by reference TRBV30 and TRBJ1-2, the full variable domain reads SQTIHQWPATLVQPVGSPLSLECTVEGTSNPNLYWYRQAAGRGLQLLFYSVGIGQISSEVPQNLSASRPQDRQFILSSKKLLLSDSGFYLCAWSEGGALGYTFGSGTRLTVV.

The chain employs TRBV6-1 and TRBJ1-6, with D perhaps matching TRBD1 (6 bases). V lost 4 bases to trimming and J lost 7 bases, with 11 bases between them. The CDR3 length is 14 residues. Germline V gives CDR1 MNHNS, CDR2 SASEGT. The CDR3 coding sequence is TGTGCCAGCAGTGGAAGCAGGGGAAATTCACCCCTCCACTTT. It specifies CASSGSRGNSPLHF.

The V call is TRBV20-1, the J call TRBJ2-2; 12 bases map to TRBD2. Germline loops: CDR1 DFQATT, CDR2 SNEGSKA (reference sequence). The J segment lost 4 bases and the V segment lost 5 bases, leaving 8 bases of the junction unmatched. This CDR3 region has 16 residues. This CDR3 is CSASPASGRATGELFF. DNA of the CDR3: TGCAGTGCTTCACCCGCTAGCGGGAGGGCCACCGGGGAGCTGTTTTTT.

V usage is TRBV20-1 and J usage is TRBJ2-7, with 9 bases aligning to TRBD1. The CDR3 covers 12 residues. The germline V gene has CDR1 DFQATT and CDR2 SNEGSKA (reference sequence). In DNA form, the CDR3 reads TGCACTGGGACAGGGAATTCCTACGAGCAGTACTTC. As protein: CTGTGNSYEQYF.

The chain has TRBV5-1 and TRBJ2-1; D is perhaps TRBD1 (6 bases). From germline, CDR1 is SGHRS and CDR2 YFSETQ. V was shortened by 6 bases and J by 1 base, with 11 bases between the two germline ends. This CDR3 is built from 14 residues. In DNA, the CDR3 is TGCGCCAGCAAGGAAGGGGGTTCCTACAATGAGCAGTTCTTC. Amino acids: CASKEGGSYNEQFF.

This clonotype has more than one count but fewer than ten. V and J are TRBV4-3 and TRBJ2-5, with D perhaps matching TRBD1 or TRBD2 (6 bases each). There are 15 residues in the CDR3. The germline V and J ends were trimmed by 0 bases and 5 bases, with 13 bases remaining between them. Per germline, CDR1 LGHNA and CDR2 YSLEER. CDR3 nucleotides: TGCGCCAGCAGCCAAGATAGGGGGGCCGGGGAGACCCAGTACTTC. Translated: CASSQDRGAGETQYF.

This clonotype was observed a few times. The chain is built from TRBV6-1 and TRBJ1-5, with 8 nucleotides matching TRBD1. CDR3 length: 15 residues. Germline assignment: CDR1 MNHNS and CDR2 SASEGT. The ends lost 6 bases at V and 4 bases at J; junction bases unmatched: 8. CDR3 amino acids: CASSLDRGGNQPQHF. The CDR3 coding sequence is TGTGCCAGCAGCCTTGACAGGGGAGGGAATCAGCCCCAGCATTTT.

The rearrangement joins TRBV6-1 to TRBJ1-1; 10 bases match TRBD1. Germline assignment: CDR1 MNHNS and CDR2 SASEGT. Germline trimming cut 6 bases from V and 7 bases from J; bases unmatched to any gene: 5. The CDR3 is made up of 13 amino acids. CDR3 residues: CASSRDRGVEAFF. CDR3 sequence (DNA): TGTGCCAGCAGCAGGGACAGGGGCGTTGAAGCTTTCTTT.

The chain combines TRBV20-1 with TRBJ1-1, with 10 bases matching TRBD1. Trimming took 3 bases from V and 4 from J; bases not matched to a gene: 5. The CDR3 is made up of 14 amino acids. Germline loops: CDR1 DFQATT, CDR2 SNEGSKA (reference sequence). This CDR3 is CSARRGQGSTEAFF. DNA of the CDR3: TGCAGTGCTAGGAGGGGACAGGGGTCCACTGAAGCTTTCTTT.

V gene TRBV7-3 combines with J gene TRBJ1-3; D is unresolved. Trimming removed 5 bases at V and 0 bases at J, with 11 bases between. There are 15 residues in the CDR3. Germline V gene data show CDR1 as SGHTA and CDR2 as FQGTGA. As DNA, the CDR3 is TGTGCCAGCAGCCGTCATGGGGACTCTGGAAACACCATATATTTT. This translates into CASSRHGDSGNTIYF.

This clonotype was picked up a small number of times. V usage is TRBV12-3 or TRBV12-4 and J usage is TRBJ1-5; D is uncertain. This CDR3 contains 12 residues. V was cut by 6 bases and J by 10 bases, with 13 bases left in between. The DNA of the CDR3 is TGTGCCAGCAGACAAGAGATGGGACCCCAGCATTTT. Encoded protein: CASRQEMGPQHF.

The chain joins TRBV28 to TRBJ1-5, with D unclear. V was pared by 11 bases and J by 6 bases, with 17 bases between. The CDR3 has 13 amino acids. The germline V gene encodes CDR1 MDHEN and CDR2 SYDVKM. The CDR3 sequence: CALSPTDGQPQHF. CDR3 coding DNA: TGTGCCCTATCGCCCACAGATGGTCAGCCCCAGCATTTT.

This sequence joins TRBV2 and TRBJ2-3; no definite D call. This CDR3 comprises 12 residues. V lost 5 bases, J lost 2 bases, and 5 bases lay in between. CDR1 is SNHLY, CDR2 FYNNEI, per germline. CDR3 in DNA: TGTGCCAGCAGTCCTTTCACAGATACGCAGTATTTT. Encoded protein: CASSPFTDTQYF.

By share, this clonotype ranks as large (0.1 to 1%). The chain links TRBV14 to TRBJ2-1, with a tentative D call TRBD2 (5 bases). The V end was cut by 1 base, the J end by 13 bases, with 14 bases between. The CDR3 has 13 residues. Per germline, CDR1 SGHDN and CDR2 FVKESK. CDR3 sequence reads: CASSQVVKGEQFF. The CDR3 DNA sequence: TGTGCCAGCAGCCAAGTCGTGAAGGGAGAACAGTTCTTC.

The CDR3 DNA reads TGCGCCAGCAGCTTGGACAGTCCCAAAGAGACCCAGTACTTC. Translating gives CASSLDSPKETQYF. The chain is built from TRBV5-1 and TRBJ2-5; unclear D gene. The germline V gene has CDR1 SGHRS and CDR2 YFSETQ. The CDR3 is 14 amino acids. V was trimmed by 0 bases and J by 3 bases, leaving 9 bases between them.

This clonotype was seen only a few times. The V and J genes are TRBV4-2 and TRBJ1-3; D remains ambiguous. Trimming removed 0 bases from V and 4 bases from J, with 16 bases in between. Per the germline V gene, CDR1 is LGHNA and CDR2 is YNFKEQ. The CDR3 spans 17 residues. CDR3 sequence reads: CASSQDAAGSRGNTIYF. The CDR3 DNA is TGTGCCAGCAGCCAAGATGCGGCGGGCTCTCGAGGAAACACCATATATTTT.